This T cell receptor (beta chain) derives from a study of T cell responses to AZD1222 COVID-19 vaccine. Germline loops: CDR1 MDHEN, CDR2 SYDVKM. V lost 2 bases to trimming and J lost 11 bases, with 12 bases between them. The CDR3 loop spans 12 amino acids. Pooled in the analysis were second doses at about 4 or about 12 weeks. Concerning this clone itself: Its antigen is as yet unknown.

This table comes from immunoSEQ multiplex PCR, and its TCRdb copy is limited to in-frame clones, with some not included. This table has some 130,000 clones, approximately 95% appearing once. Study-level findings and limits: Elevations in Spike-specific TCR breadth and depth followed administration of two AZD1222 doses. Clonal diversity may have been underestimated in mostly white British donors.

The TCR originated in an adult who received the AZD1222 COVID-19 vaccine. The V and J genes are TRBV28 and TRBJ1-1; unclear D gene. Material: peripheral blood, obtained 28 days after the second AZD1222 dose. The CDR3 is CASSLKGIGAFF. In DNA form, the CDR3 reads TGTGCCAGCAGTTTAAAGGGAATCGGGGCTTTCTTT.